This TCR beta chain appears in the sequencing data of a study of blood T cell repertoires in COVID-19 (dated by TCRdb to the early 2020s). For the study in its entirety: The collaborator samples originated in the United States, Italy and Spain and spanned the acute and convalescent phases of COVID-19. The prospective study material was composed of cDNA or gDNA derived from T cells, B-cell-depleted T cells, or PBMCs. The dataset comprised deeply sampled blood TCRbeta repertoires from subjects exposed to, actively infected with, or recovered from COVID-19. The repertoires were released in a freely available public database intended as a resource for research on the immune response to SARS-CoV-2. Samples were obtained from the ongoing ImmuneRACE study (first 160 participants) and from about 1,300 subjects provided by 6 global collaborators. Sample metadata almost always included a de-identified subject ID, COVID-19 status, age in years and sex. Where HLA class I and class II types were available, the types were taken from metadata supplied by the sample provider, not from assay-based typing. The paper's findings and limits, for the study overall: How much clinical and demographic metadata was included differed by source and by participant, and the metadata was provided uncurated.

The junction shows trimming of 4 bases on V and 3 bases on J, and the gene matches do not reach 4 bases of it. Based on the germline V gene, the CDR1 and CDR2 sequences are MGHDK and SYGVNS. The CDR3, from cysteine to phenylalanine, totals 15 residues. The DNA shown is the 45-base CDR3, in frame from base 1. Points on this clone: Its antigen specificity is not known. The record has no base qualities; no much larger clone is one base away.

Enrolling through a virtual design, the prospective study's participants ranged in age from roughly 18 to 89 years and lived across 20 to 25 United States geographic areas. Cohort assignment in the prospective study relied on participant-reported clinical history from a screening survey and a study questionnaire. A participant counted as exposed if, within 2 weeks of entering the study, that participant had been in contact with someone who had a PCR-confirmed or clinician-diagnosed COVID-19 case. In the prospective study, mobile phlebotomists collected whole blood, serum and a nasopharyngeal or oropharyngeal swab from each participant. Participants in the prospective study had the option to provide additional blood draws and questionnaires over a roughly two-month period. Blood samples from the prospective study were shipped frozen or at room temperature prior to DNA extraction. TCRbeta CDR3 regions were amplified from genomic DNA by means of the immunoSEQ Assay, a bias-controlled multiplex PCR. For the original study's pipeline: The number of nucleated cells in each sample was estimated from the amplification of reference gene primers within the assay. To quantify the absolute abundance of each unique TCRbeta CDR3 rearrangement, sequence reads were collapsed and filtered. For each sample, productive Simpson clonality was calculated as the square root of Simpson's diversity index across productive rearrangements. Here the immuneACCESS table is served through TCRdb, limited to in-frame sequences with V and J called. Missing clones are a known gap in these copies; in checked studies unresolved V genes cover under half, and the rest lacks a known reason. V, J and clone size are taken as reported in that table, and D and trimming were inferred from the DNA itself. The sample data list roughly 320,000 clones, and approximately 90% of these were observed just once. In total, the top ten clones hold 3.5% to 5% of the sample.

The V and J genes are TRBV25-1 and TRBJ1-2, and TRBD1 matches 11 of the central bases. Sequencing was performed on PBMCs or T cells enriched from blood (not recorded which). This receptor was taken from a woman in her 30s who had been exposed to COVID-19. This receptor has the CDR3 CASSGEDRGHYGYTF. The DNA sequence reads TGTGCCAGCAGTGGGGAGGACAGGGGGCACTATGGCTACACCTTC.